This entry describes one T cell receptor beta chain. Its antigen is unknown. This record belongs to a study of cytomegalovirus exposure and HLA in healthy donors. Looking at the study overall: Across around 400 genotyped donors, approximately 80% landed in the Caucasian-associated ancestry cluster. Points from the study as a whole: CMV serostatus was the sole immune exposure data available.

The PCR made use of 60 Vbeta and 13 Jbeta primers. The table came from immunoSEQ multiplex PCR; TCRdb's copy has only in-frame clones and leaves some out. The profile shows about 140,000 clones, roughly 80% of them singletons. The donors gave bone marrow, and they were healthy. Germline V gene sequence: CDR1 LNHDA, CDR2 SQIVND (reference sequence). After removal of 6 bases from V and 1 base from J, the junction contained 5 bases not matched to a gene. This CDR3 region has 15 residues. The receptor comes from a woman aged 45 to 65 in good health and CMV-seropositive. Sequencing input: PBMCs. The rearrangement uses TRBV19 and TRBJ1-5; 8 bases match TRBD1. CDR3 in amino acids: CASRRQGRSNQPQHF. The CDR3 DNA reads as TGTGCCAGTAGAAGACAGGGGAGGAGCAATCAGCCCCAGCATTTT. The full variable domain, completed using reference TRBV19 and TRBJ1-5, is DGGITQSPKYLFRKEGQNVTLSCEQNLNHDAMYWYRQDPGQGLRLIYYSQIVNDFQKGDIAEGYSVSREKKESFPLTVTSAQKNPTAFYLCASRRQGRSNQPQHFGDGTRLSIL.